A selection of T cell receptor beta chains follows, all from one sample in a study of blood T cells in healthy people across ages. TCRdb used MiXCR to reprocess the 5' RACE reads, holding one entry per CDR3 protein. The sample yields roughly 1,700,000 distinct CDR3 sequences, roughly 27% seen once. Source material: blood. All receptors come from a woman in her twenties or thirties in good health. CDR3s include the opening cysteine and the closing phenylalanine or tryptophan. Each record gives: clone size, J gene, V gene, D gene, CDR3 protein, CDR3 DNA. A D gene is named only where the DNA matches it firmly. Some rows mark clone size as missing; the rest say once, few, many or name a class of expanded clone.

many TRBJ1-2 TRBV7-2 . CASSPVQGNYGYTF TGTGCCAGCAGCCCGGTACAGGGTAACTATGGCTACACCTTC
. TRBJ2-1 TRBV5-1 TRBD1 CASSWGQSQGQFF TGCGCCAGCAGCTGGGGACAGTCACAGGGGCAGTTCTTC
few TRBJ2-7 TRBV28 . CASSSYRSTGRTLGDEQYF TGTGCCAGCAGTTCCTACCGGTCGACGGGACGGACCCTTGGGGATGAGCAGTACTTC
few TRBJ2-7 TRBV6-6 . CASSYSRASDYNEQYF TGTGCCAGCAGTTACTCGAGGGCTAGCGATTACAATGAGCAGTACTTC
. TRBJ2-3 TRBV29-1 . CSAANTDTQYF TGCAGCGCGGCCAACACAGATACGCAGTATTTT
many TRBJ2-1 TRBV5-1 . CASSFISGESEQFF TGCGCCAGCAGCTTTATATCAGGGGAAAGTGAGCAGTTCTTC
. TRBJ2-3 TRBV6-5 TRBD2 CASSYSGLAGETGTDTQYF TGTGCCAGCAGTTACTCGGGACTAGCGGGGGAGACCGGCACAGATACGCAGTATTTT
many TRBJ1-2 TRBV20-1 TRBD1 CSASTGDGFGYTF TGCAGTGCTTCAACAGGGGACGGGTTTGGCTACACCTTC
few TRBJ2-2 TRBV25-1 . CASSDRTVYTGELFF TGTGCCAGCAGTGATCGGACAGTTTACACCGGGGAGCTGTTTTTT
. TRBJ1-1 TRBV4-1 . CASSQDGAPMNTEAFF TGCGCCAGCAGCCAAGATGGGGCTCCCATGAACACTGAAGCTTTCTTT
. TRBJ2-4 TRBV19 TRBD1 CASSPRTGERNIQYF TGTGCCAGTAGTCCTCGGACAGGGGAGAGGAACATTCAGTACTTC
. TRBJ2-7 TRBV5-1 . CASSLDWDQISYEQYF TGCGCCAGCAGCTTGGATTGGGATCAGATCTCCTACGAGCAGTACTTC
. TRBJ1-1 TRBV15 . CATSREGTLSETFF TGTGCCACCAGCAGAGAAGGGACACTGTCCGAAACTTTCTTT
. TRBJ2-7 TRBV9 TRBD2 CANSGTSGDPYEQYF TGTGCCAACAGCGGCACTAGCGGGGATCCCTACGAGCAGTACTTC
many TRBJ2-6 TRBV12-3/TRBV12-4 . CASRAEGIEAGANVLTF TGTGCCAGCAGGGCGGAGGGGATAGAGGCTGGGGCCAACGTCCTGACTTTC
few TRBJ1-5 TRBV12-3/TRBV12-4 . CASSLVGAVGQPQHF TGTGCCAGCAGTTTAGTGGGGGCGGTTGGTCAGCCCCAGCATTTT
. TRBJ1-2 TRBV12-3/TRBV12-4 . CASRLGTVTYGYTF TGTGCCAGCAGACTCGGGACGGTTACCTATGGCTACACCTTC
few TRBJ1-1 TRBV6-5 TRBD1 CASGGQGDTEAFF TGTGCCAGCGGCGGACAGGGCGACACTGAAGCTTTCTTT
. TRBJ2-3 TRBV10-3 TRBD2 CAISTGGSNTDTQYF TGTGCCATCAGTACCGGGGGGTCCAACACAGATACGCAGTATTTT
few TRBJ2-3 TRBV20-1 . CSASSAGLEDTQYF TGCAGTGCTAGCTCAGCGGGCCTTGAAGATACGCAGTATTTT
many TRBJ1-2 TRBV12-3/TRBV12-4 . CASSSGTANYGYTF TGTGCCAGCAGTTCCGGGACGGCTAACTATGGCTACACCTTC
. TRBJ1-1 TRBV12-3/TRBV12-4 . CASSPRARVEPFF TGTGCCAGCAGTCCTAGGGCCCGGGTTGAACCTTTCTTT
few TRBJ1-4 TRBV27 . CASRGSTVSDEKLFF TGTGCCAGCAGGGGATCGACAGTGTCGGATGAAAAACTGTTTTTT
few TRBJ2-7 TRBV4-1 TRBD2 CASSPGTSGVLSYEQYF TGCGCCAGCAGCCCCGGGACTAGCGGGGTCCTCTCCTACGAGCAGTACTTC
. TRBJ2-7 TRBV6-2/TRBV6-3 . CASRIHYEQYF TGTGCCAGCAGGATTCACTACGAGCAGTACTTC
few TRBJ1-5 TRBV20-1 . CSASRGVEGYQPQHF TGCAGTGCTAGTCGCGGGGTGGAGGGCTATCAGCCCCAGCATTTT
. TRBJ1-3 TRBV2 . CASSEEGVGNTIYF TGTGCCAGCAGCGAAGAAGGGGTTGGAAACACCATATATTTT
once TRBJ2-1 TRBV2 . CASSVGWTEGNEQFF TGTGCCAGCAGCGTAGGTTGGACAGAGGGCAATGAGCAGTTCTTC
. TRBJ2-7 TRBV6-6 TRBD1 CASSSPGTGGYEQYF TGTGCCAGCAGTTCCCCCGGGACAGGGGGTTACGAGCAGTACTTC
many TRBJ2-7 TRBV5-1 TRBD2 CASSLYTSDSYEQYF TGCGCCAGCAGCTTGTACACTAGCGACTCCTACGAGCAGTACTTC
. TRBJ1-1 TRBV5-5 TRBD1 CASSLGTASNTETFF TGTGCCAGCAGCCTAGGGACAGCGTCGAACACTGAAACTTTCTTT
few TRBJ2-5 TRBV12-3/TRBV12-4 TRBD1 CASSGTGGSETQYF TGTGCCAGCAGCGGGACAGGGGGATCAGAGACCCAGTACTTC
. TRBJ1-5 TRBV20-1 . CSASWTPIGQPQHF TGCAGTGCTAGTTGGACACCTATTGGGCAGCCCCAGCATTTT
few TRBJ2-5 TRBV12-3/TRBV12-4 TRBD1 CASSLVTGGQETQYF TGTGCCAGCAGTTTGGTAACAGGGGGACAGGAGACCCAGTACTTC
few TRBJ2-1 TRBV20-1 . CSAIHNEQFF TGCAGTGCTATCCACAATGAGCAGTTCTTC
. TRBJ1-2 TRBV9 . CASSSGEYYGYTF TGTGCCAGCAGCTCAGGGGAATACTATGGCTACACCTTC
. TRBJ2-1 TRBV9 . CASSPTGTDNEQFF TGTGCCAGCAGCCCCACGGGGACCGATAATGAGCAGTTCTTC
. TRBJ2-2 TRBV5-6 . CASSLGSSAYTGELFF TGTGCCAGCAGCTTGGGCTCTAGCGCCTACACCGGGGAGCTGTTTTTT
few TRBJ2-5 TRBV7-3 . CASSPGPVRETQYF TGTGCCAGCAGCCCGGGCCCCGTGCGAGAGACCCAGTACTTC
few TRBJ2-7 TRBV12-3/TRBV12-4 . CASSHGLVYEKYF TGTGCCAGCAGTCATGGACTGGTCTACGAGAAGTACTTC
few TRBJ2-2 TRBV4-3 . CASSQDRWRELFF TGCGCCAGCAGCCAAGATCGGTGGAGGGAGCTGTTTTTT
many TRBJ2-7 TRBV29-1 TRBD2 CSVSGSGTSGDPYEQYF TGCAGCGTCTCAGGTTCCGGGACTAGCGGGGACCCCTACGAGCAGTACTTC
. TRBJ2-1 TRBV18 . CASSPLLTGYNEQFF TGTGCCAGCTCACCGCTCTTGACAGGCTACAATGAGCAGTTCTTC
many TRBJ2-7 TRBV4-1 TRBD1 CASSQGQGDSYEQYF TGCGCCAGCAGCCAAGGACAGGGGGACTCCTACGAGCAGTACTTC
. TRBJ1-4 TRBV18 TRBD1 CASSTTGIEKLFF TGTGCCAGCTCGACGACAGGGATTGAAAAACTGTTTTTT
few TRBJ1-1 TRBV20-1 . CSAREDTEAFF TGCAGTGCTAGGGAGGACACTGAAGCTTTCTTT
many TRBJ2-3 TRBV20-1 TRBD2 CSARTSGDTDTQYF TGCAGTGCGCGGACTAGCGGGGACACAGATACGCAGTATTTT
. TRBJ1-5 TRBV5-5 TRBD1 CASSGTGTGNQPQHF TGTGCCAGCAGCGGGACAGGGACGGGCAATCAGCCCCAGCATTTT
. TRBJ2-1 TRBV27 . CASSGSDPTYNEQFF TGTGCCAGCAGTGGCTCCGACCCGACCTACAATGAGCAGTTCTTC
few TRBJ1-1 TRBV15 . CATSRDANTEAFF TGTGCCACCAGCAGAGATGCGAACACTGAAGCTTTCTTT
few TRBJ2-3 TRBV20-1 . CSALRSTDTQYF TGCAGCGCGCTTCGGAGCACAGATACGCAGTATTTT
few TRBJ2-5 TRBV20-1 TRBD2 CSAREAGLAGEETQYF TGCAGTGCTAGAGAGGCCGGACTAGCGGGAGAAGAGACCCAGTACTTC